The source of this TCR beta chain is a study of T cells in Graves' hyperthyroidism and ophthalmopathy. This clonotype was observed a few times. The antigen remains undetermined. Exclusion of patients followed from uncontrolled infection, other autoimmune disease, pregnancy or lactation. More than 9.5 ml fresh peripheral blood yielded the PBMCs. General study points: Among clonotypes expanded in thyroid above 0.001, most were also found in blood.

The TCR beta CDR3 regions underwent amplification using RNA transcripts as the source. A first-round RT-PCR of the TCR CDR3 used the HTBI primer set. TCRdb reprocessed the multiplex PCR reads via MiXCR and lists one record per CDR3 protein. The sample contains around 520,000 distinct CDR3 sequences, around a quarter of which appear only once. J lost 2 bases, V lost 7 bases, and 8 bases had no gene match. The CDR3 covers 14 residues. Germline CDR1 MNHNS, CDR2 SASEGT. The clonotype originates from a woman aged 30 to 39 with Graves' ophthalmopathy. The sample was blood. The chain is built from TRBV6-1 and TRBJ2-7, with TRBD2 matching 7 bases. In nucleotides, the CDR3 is TGTGCCAGCATAAAACCTAGCGGCACCTACGAGCAGTACTTC. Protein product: CASIKPSGTYEQYF.